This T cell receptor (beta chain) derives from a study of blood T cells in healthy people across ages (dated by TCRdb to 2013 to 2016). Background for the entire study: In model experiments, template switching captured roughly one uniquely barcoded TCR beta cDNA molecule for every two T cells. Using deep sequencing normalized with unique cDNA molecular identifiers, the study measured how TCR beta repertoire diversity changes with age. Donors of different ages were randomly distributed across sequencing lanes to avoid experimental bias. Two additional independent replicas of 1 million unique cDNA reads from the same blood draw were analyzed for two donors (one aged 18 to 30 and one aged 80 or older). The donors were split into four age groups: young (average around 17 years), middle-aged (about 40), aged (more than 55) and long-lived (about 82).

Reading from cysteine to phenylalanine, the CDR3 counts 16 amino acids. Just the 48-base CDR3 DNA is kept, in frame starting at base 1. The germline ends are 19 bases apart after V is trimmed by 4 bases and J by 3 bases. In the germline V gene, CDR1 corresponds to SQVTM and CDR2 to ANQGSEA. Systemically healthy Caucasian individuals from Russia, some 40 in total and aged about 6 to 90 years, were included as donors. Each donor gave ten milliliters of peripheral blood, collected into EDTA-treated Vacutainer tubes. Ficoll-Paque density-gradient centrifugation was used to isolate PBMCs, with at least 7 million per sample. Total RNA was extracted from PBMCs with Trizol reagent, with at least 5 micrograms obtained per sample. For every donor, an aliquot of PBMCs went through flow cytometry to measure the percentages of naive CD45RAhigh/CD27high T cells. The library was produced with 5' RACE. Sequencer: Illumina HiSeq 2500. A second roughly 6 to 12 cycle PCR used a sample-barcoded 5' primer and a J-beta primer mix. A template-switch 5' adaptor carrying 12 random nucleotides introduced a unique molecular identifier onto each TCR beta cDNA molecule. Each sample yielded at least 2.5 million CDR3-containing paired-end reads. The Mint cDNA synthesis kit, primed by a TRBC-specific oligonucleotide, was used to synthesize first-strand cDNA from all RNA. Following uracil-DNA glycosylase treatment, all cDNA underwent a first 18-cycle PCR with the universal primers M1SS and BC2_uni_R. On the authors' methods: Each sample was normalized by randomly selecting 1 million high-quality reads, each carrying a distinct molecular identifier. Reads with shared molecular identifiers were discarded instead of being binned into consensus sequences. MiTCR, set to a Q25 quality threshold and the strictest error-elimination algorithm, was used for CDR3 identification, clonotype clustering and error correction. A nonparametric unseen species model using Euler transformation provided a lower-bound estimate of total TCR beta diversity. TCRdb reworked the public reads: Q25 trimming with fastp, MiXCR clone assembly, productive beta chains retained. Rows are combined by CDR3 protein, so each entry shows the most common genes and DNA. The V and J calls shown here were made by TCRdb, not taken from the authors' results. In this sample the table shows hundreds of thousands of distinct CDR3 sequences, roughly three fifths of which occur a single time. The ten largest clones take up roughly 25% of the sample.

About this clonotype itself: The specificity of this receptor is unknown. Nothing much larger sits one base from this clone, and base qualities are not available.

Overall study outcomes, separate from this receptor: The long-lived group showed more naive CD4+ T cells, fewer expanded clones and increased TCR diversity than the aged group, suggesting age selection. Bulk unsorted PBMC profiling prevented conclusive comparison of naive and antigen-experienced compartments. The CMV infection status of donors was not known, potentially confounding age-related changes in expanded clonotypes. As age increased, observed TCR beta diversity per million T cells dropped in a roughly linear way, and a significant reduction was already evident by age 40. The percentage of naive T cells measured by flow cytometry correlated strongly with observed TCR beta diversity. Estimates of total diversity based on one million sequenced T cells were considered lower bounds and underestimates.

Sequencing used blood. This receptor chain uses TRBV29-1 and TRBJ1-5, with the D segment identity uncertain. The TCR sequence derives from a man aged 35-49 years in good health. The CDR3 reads CSVGSGSHQSNQPQHF. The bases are TGCAGCGTTGGTAGTGGGTCTCATCAATCCAATCAGCCCCAGCATTTT.